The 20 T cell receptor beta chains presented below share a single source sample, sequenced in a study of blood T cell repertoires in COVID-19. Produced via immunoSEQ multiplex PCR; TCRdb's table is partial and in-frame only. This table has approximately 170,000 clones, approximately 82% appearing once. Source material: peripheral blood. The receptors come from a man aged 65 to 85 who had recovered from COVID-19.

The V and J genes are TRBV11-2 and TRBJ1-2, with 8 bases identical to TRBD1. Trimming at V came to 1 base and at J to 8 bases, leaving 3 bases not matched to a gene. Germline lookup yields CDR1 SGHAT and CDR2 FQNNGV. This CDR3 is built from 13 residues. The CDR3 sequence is CASSLGQGKGYTF. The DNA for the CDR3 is TGTGCCAGCAGCTTAGGACAGGGGAAAGGCTACACCTTC.

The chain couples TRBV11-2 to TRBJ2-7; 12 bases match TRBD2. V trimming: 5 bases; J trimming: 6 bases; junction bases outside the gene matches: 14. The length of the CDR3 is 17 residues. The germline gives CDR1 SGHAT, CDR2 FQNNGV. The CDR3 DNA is TGTGCCAGCAGCGGCCGCCGAGGACTAGCGGGAAAGGGCGAGCAGTACTTC. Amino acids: CASSGRRGLAGKGEQYF.

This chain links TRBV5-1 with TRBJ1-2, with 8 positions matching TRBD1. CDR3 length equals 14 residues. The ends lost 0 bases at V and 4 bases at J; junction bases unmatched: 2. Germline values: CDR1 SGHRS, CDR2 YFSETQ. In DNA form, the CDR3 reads TGCGCCAGCAGCTTGGGGACAGGGTTCTATGGCTACACCTTC. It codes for CASSLGTGFYGYTF.

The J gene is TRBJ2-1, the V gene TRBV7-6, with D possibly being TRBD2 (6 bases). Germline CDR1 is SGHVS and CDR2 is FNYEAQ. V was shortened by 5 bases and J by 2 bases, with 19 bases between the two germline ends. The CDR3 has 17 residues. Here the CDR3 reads CASSPLGGGYAYNEQFF. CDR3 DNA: TGTGCCAGCAGCCCACTCGGGGGTGGGTACGCCTACAATGAGCAGTTCTTC.

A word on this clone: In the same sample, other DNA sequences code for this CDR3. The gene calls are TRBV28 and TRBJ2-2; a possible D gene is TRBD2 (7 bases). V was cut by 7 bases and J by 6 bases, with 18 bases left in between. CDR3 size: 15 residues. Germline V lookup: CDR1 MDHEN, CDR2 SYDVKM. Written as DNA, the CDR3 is TGTGCCAGCATCGGGGGCGGGGGTGATGCCGGGGAGCTGTTTTTT. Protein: CASIGGGGDAGELFF. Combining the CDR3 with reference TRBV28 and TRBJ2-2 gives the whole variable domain DVKVTQSSRYLVKRTGEKVFLECVQDMDHENMFWYRQDPGLGLRLIYFSYDVKMKEKGDIPEGYSVSREKKERFSLILESASTNQTSMYLCASIGGGGDAGELFFGEGSRLTVL.

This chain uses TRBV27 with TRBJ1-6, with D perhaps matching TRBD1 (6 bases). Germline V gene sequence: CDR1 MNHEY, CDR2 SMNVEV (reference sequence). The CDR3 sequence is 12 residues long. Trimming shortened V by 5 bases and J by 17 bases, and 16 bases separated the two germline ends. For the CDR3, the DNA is TGTGCCAGCAGTGCCCCACAGGGAGTTTTCCACTTT. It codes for CASSAPQGVFHF.

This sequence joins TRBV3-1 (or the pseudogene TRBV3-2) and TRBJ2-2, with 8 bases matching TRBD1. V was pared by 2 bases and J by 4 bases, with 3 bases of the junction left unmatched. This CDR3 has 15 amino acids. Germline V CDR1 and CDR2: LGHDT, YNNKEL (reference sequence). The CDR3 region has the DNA TGTGCCAGCAGCCAACAGGGGGCGCGCACCGGGGAGCTGTTTTTT. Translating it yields CASSQQGARTGELFF.

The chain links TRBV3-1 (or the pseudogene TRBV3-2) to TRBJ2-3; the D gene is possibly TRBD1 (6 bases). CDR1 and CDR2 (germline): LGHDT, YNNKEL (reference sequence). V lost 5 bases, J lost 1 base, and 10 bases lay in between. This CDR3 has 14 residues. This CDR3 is CASSLRQGTDTQYF. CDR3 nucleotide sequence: TGTGCCAGCAGCTTGCGACAGGGCACAGATACGCAGTATTTT.

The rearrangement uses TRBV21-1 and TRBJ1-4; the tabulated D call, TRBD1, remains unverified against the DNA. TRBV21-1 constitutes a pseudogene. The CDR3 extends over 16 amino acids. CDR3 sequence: CASSKVPDSRNEKLFF. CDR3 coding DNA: TGTGCCAGCAGCAAAGTTCCCGACAGTCGTAATGAAAAACTGTTTTTT.

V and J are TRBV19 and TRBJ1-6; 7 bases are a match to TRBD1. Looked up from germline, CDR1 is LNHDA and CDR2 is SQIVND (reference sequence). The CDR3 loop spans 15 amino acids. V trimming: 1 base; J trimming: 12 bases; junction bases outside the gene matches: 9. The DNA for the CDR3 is TGTGCCAGTAGTATAGGCGGAACAGGGGTTGGACCCCTCCACTTT. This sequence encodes CASSIGGTGVGPLHF.

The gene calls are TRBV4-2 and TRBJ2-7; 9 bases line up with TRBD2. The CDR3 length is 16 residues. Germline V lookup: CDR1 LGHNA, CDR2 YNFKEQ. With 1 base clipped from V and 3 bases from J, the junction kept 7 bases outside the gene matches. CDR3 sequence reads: CASSQASAGGNYEQYF. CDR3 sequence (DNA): TGTGCCAGCAGCCAAGCCAGTGCGGGAGGGAACTACGAGCAGTACTTC.

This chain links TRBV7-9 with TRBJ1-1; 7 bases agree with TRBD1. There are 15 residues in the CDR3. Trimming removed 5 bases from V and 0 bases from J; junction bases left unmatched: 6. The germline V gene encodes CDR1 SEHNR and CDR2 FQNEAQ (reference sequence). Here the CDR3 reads CASSPGTAMNTEAFF. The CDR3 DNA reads TGTGCCAGCAGCCCGGGGACAGCCATGAACACTGAAGCTTTCTTT.

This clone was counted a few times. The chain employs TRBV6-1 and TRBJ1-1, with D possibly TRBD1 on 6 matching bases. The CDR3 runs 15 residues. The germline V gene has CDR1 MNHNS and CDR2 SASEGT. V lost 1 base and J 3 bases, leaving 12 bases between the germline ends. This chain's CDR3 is CASSEGGRGYTEAFF. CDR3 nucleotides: TGTGCCAGCAGTGAAGGGGGCAGGGGTTACACTGAAGCTTTCTTT.

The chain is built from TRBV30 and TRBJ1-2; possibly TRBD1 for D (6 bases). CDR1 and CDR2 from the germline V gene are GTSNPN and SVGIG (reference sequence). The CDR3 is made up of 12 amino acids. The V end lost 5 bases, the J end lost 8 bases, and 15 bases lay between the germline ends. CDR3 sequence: CAWDLLTGGYTF. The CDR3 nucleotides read TGTGCCTGGGACCTTTTGACAGGAGGCTACACCTTC.

The CDR3 coding sequence is TGCAGCGTTGAAGGACAGGGAAACTATGGCTACACCTTC. It codes for CSVEGQGNYGYTF. The chain joins TRBV29-1 to TRBJ1-2, with 7 bases aligning to TRBD1. CDR1 is SQVTM and CDR2 is ANQGSEA in the germline V gene. The CDR3 consists of 13 residues. V was pared by 1 base and J by 2 bases, with 1 base of the junction left unmatched. Together with reference TRBV29-1 and TRBJ1-2, the CDR3 gives the full variable domain: SAVISQKPSRDICQRGTSLTIQCQVDSQVTMMFWYRQQPGQSLTLIATANQGSEATYESGFVIDKFPISRPNLTFSTLTVSNMSPEDSSIYLCSVEGQGNYGYTFGSGTRLTVV.

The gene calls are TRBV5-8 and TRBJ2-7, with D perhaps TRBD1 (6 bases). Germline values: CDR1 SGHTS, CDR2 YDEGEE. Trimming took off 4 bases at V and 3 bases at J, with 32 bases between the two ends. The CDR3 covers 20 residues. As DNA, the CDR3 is TGTGCCAGCAGCCTGGGGGCTAGGGGTAGGGGCCGGCCCGATAACTACGAGCAGTACTTC. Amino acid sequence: CASSLGARGRGRPDNYEQYF.

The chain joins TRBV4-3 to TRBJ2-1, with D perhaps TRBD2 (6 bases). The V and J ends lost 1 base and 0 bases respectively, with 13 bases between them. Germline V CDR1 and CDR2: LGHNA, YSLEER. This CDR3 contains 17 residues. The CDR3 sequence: CASSQGYAGSSYNEQFF. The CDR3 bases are TGCGCCAGCAGCCAAGGTTATGCGGGGAGCTCCTACAATGAGCAGTTCTTC.

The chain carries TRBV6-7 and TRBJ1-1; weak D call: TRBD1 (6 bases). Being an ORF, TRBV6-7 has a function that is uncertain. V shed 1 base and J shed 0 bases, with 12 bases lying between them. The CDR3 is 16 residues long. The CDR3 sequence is CASSYLKGHMNTEAFF. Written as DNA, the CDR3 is TGTGCCAGCAGTTACTTAAAGGGACATATGAACACTGAAGCTTTCTTT.

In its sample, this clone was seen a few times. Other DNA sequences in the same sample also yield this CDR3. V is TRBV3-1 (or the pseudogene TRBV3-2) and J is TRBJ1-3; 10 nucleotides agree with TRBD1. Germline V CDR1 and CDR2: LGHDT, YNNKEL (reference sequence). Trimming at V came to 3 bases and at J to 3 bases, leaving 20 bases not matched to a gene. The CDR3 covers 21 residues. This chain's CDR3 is CASSQASPGQGREWGGNTIYF. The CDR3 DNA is TGTGCCAGCAGCCAGGCGAGTCCGGGACAGGGGCGCGAGTGGGGTGGAAACACCATATATTTT.

The CDR3 region is CASMGVGNRELFF. DNA of the CDR3: TGTGCCAGCATGGGAGTGGGAAACCGGGAGCTGTTTTTT. The chain recombines TRBV6-5 with TRBJ2-2; D is perhaps TRBD2 (5 bases). V was trimmed by 7 bases and J by 9 bases, leaving 15 bases between them. Germline V gene sequence: CDR1 MNHEY, CDR2 SVGAGI. The CDR3 runs to 13 residues.